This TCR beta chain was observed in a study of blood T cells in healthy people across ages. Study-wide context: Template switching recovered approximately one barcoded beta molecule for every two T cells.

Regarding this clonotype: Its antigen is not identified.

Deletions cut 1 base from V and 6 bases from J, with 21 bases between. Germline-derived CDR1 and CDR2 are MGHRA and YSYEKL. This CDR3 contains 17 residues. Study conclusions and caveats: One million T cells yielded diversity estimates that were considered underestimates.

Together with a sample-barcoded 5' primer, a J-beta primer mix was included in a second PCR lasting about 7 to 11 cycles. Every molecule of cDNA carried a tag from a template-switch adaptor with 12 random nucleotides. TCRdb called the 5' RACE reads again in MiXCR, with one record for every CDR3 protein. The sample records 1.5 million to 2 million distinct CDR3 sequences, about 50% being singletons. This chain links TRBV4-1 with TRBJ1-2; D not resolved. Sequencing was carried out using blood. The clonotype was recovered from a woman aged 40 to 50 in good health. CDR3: CASSQGVIGKRVDGYTF. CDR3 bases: TGCGCCAGCAGCCAAGGGGTCATTGGGAAGCGGGTCGATGGCTACACCTTC.